These 18 T cell receptor beta chains originate from one sample sequenced in a study of low-dose radiotherapy and immunotherapy resistance in tumors. Priming of first-strand cDNA relied on TRAV- and TRBV-specific primers (covering alpha and beta chains). The PCR that amplified TCRs ran for about 18 cycles, relying on a constant-region primer and a V-primer adapter. One entry per CDR3 protein, called by TCRdb with MiXCR from the reads. Among just over 14,000 distinct CDR3 sequences listed, roughly 48% were seen once. The receptors here all came from a human donor with advanced metastatic prostate, ovarian, gallbladder or colorectal cancer (not recorded which). This table probably holds off-target reads from a library built for another chain.

This rearrangement joins TRBV28 to TRBJ1-2; possibly TRBD1 for D (6 bases). Germline CDR1 MDHEN, CDR2 SYDVKM. Between the trimmed V and J ends, which lost 11 bases and 4 bases, there was a span of 17 bases. The CDR3 has 13 residues. This chain's CDR3 is CACSGGSGYGYTF. The CDR3 nucleotides read TGTGCCTGTTCGGGGGGCTCTGGCTATGGCTACACCTTC.

This rearrangement joins TRBV5-1 to TRBJ2-2; no definite D call. Germline assignment: CDR1 SGHRS and CDR2 YFSETQ. There are 17 residues in the CDR3. Trimming took 0 bases from V and 1 from J, leaving 13 bases between them. The CDR3 bases are TGCGCCAGCAGCTTGGCCTCAGTGACACAGAACACCGGGGAGCTGTTTTTT. It is translated as CASSLASVTQNTGELFF.

This clonotype has only a few counts. The chain joins TRBV28 to TRBJ2-7; 10 bases agree with TRBD2. CDR1 is MDHEN and CDR2 is SYDVKM in the germline V gene. The ends lost 2 bases at V and 1 base at J; junction bases unmatched: 2. The CDR3 is made up of 15 amino acids. The CDR3 loop reads CASSLGTSVSYEQYF. DNA for the CDR3: TGTGCCAGCAGTTTAGGGACTAGCGTTTCCTACGAGCAGTACTTC. Complete variable domain (other parts from reference TRBV28 and TRBJ2-7): DVKVTQSSRYLVKRTGEKVFLECVQDMDHENMFWYRQDPGLGLRLIYFSYDVKMKEKGDIPEGYSVSREKKERFSLILESASTNQTSMYLCASSLGTSVSYEQYFGPGTRLTVT.

The table lists this clonotype with a few counts. V is TRBV14 and J is TRBJ2-1, with TRBD1 identical over 8 bases. The trim removed 4 bases at V and 7 bases at J, leaving 6 bases unmatched. The CDR3 loop spans 14 amino acids. Germline CDR1 reads SGHDN; CDR2 reads FVKESK. The DNA for the CDR3 is TGTGCCAGCAGCCCCGGACAGGGAAGGAATGAGCAGTTCTTC. Its protein product is CASSPGQGRNEQFF.

CDR3 amino acids: CASSTVGNEQFF. CDR3 bases: TGTGCCAGCAGCACCGTGGGTAATGAGCAGTTCTTC. The V and J genes are TRBV6-5 and TRBJ2-1, with D unclear. The CDR3 loop spans 12 amino acids. V lost 6 bases, J lost 7 bases, and 10 bases lay in between. CDR1 is MNHEY and CDR2 is SVGAGI in the germline V gene.

The chain has TRBV7-6 and TRBJ2-5; D not certain. Germline V CDR1 and CDR2: SGHVS, FNYEAQ. This CDR3 has 13 residues. The germline V and J ends were trimmed by 7 bases and 1 base, with 10 bases remaining between them. The CDR3: CASIGSIQETQYF. The CDR3 DNA follows: TGTGCCAGCATCGGCTCGATCCAAGAGACCCAGTACTTC.

V is TRBV29-1 and J is TRBJ2-5; D might be TRBD1 (6 bases). V lost 8 bases and J lost 8, with 18 bases in between. The CDR3 has 12 residues. In germline, CDR1 is SQVTM, CDR2 ANQGSEA. CDR3 loop: CSFGQRFGTQYF. In DNA form, the CDR3 reads TGCAGCTTCGGACAGCGTTTTGGCACCCAGTACTTC.

This clonotype came up a few times. This chain connects TRBV5-1 to TRBJ2-1, with a weak D call TRBD2 (5 bases). Looked up from germline, CDR1 is SGHRS and CDR2 is YFSETQ. With 0 bases removed from V and 7 bases from J, the gap between germline ends came to 14 bases. The CDR3 runs 15 residues. The chain's CDR3 is CASSLVGAAINEQFF. The DNA for the CDR3 is TGCGCCAGCAGCTTGGTCGGAGCGGCAATTAATGAGCAGTTCTTC. Full variable domain (remainder filled in from reference TRBV5-1 and TRBJ2-1): KAGVTQTPRYLIKTRGQQVTLSCSPISGHRSVSWYQQTPGQGLQFLFEYFSETQRNKGNFPGRFSGRQFSNSRSEMNVSTLELGDSALYLCASSLVGAAINEQFFGPGTRLTVL.

The CDR3 region is CSARGPGTGGSRETQYF. CDR3 coding DNA: TGCAGTGCTAGAGGCCCCGGGACAGGGGGCTCTCGGGAGACCCAGTACTTC. The chain employs TRBV20-1 and TRBJ2-5, with TRBD1 identical over 12 bases. Germline lookup yields CDR1 DFQATT and CDR2 SNEGSKA (reference sequence). The CDR3 runs to 17 residues. V lost 1 base to trimming and J lost 5 bases; unmatched junction nucleotides: 11.

This clonotype was found a few times. Written as DNA, the CDR3 is TGTGCCAGCAGTGCACAGGGGTTTGAGCAGTTCTTC. Its protein product is CASSAQGFEQFF. The genes are TRBV2 and TRBJ2-1; 7 bases are a match to TRBD1. V lost 4 bases and J lost 9; bases outside the gene matches: 3. The germline gives CDR1 SNHLY, CDR2 FYNNEI. The CDR3 has 12 amino acids. The variable domain in full, with the rest retrieved from reference TRBV2 and TRBJ2-1, is EPEVTQTPSHQVTQMGQEVILRCVPISNHLYFYWYRQILGQKVEFLVSFYNNEISEKSEIFDDQFSVERPDGSNFTLKIRSTKLEDSAMYFCASSAQGFEQFFGPGTRLTVL.

The rearrangement uses TRBV29-1 and TRBJ2-1; possibly TRBD2 for D (6 bases). Trimming removed 7 bases from V and 0 bases from J, with 13 bases in between. CDR1 SQVTM and CDR2 ANQGSEA come from the germline V gene. The CDR3 runs 14 residues. The CDR3 here is CSELSGSSYNEQFF. In DNA form, the CDR3 reads TGCAGCGAGCTTAGCGGATCCTCCTACAATGAGCAGTTCTTC.

This chain joins TRBV9 and TRBJ1-5; D ambiguous. This CDR3 spans 13 amino acids. Germline assignment: CDR1 SGDLS and CDR2 YYNGEE. V lost 0 bases, J lost 7 bases, and 8 bases lay in between. Written as DNA, the CDR3 is TGTGCCAGCAGCGTAGAGGAAGACCAGCCCCAGCATTTT. This translates into CASSVEEDQPQHF.

The table lists this clonotype with a few counts. The V gene is TRBV20-1, the J gene TRBJ2-3; D is undetermined. Trimming stripped 3 bases from V and 1 base from J, with 8 bases between. Germline V lookup: CDR1 DFQATT, CDR2 SNEGSKA (reference sequence). The CDR3 is made up of 13 amino acids. The CDR3 DNA is TGCAGTGCTAGGGACGTCGGCACAGATACGCAGTATTTT. Its translation is CSARDVGTDTQYF.

This clonotype was counted a few times. The V call is TRBV6-1, the J call TRBJ1-5, with D possibly TRBD1 on 5 matching bases. CDR1 is MNHNS and CDR2 is SASEGT in the germline V gene. The V gene lost 6 bases and the J gene lost 3 bases, with 6 bases spanning the gap. This CDR3 has 12 amino acids. The CDR3 loop is CASRGLNQPQHF. The CDR3 DNA sequence: TGTGCCAGCAGGGGGCTCAATCAGCCCCAGCATTTT.

J is TRBJ1-4 and V is TRBV25-1; 8 bases agree with TRBD1. CDR1 and CDR2 (germline): MGHDK, SYGVNS. This CDR3 is built from 14 residues. After removal of 3 bases from V and 7 bases from J, the junction contained 4 bases not matched to a gene. The CDR3 nucleotides read TGTGCCAGCAGTGACGACAGGGGCGGTGAAAAACTGTTTTTT. The encoded protein is CASSDDRGGEKLFF.

In its sample, this clonotype was seen a few times. The V and J genes are TRBV14 and TRBJ2-1, with 9 bases lining up with TRBD1. The J segment lost 8 bases and the V segment lost 1 base, leaving 15 bases of the junction unmatched. The CDR3 is 18 amino acids. Germline CDR1 SGHDN, CDR2 FVKESK. CDR3 sequence (DNA): TGTGCCAGCAGCCAAGGGATGGGGACCGGACAGGGGTTCGATGAGCAGTTCTTC. Residues: CASSQGMGTGQGFDEQFF.

There are a few counts of this clonotype. CDR3 in DNA: TGCAGTGCCATTGCCGTGACTAGCGGAAACAATGAGCAGTTCTTC. Its protein is CSAIAVTSGNNEQFF. This chain uses TRBV20-1 with TRBJ2-1, with 9 bases that match TRBD2. The CDR3 contains 15 residues. Unmatched junction bases numbered 11, after V lost 6 bases and J lost 5 bases. Germline lookup yields CDR1 DFQATT and CDR2 SNEGSKA (reference sequence).

This clonotype was found a few times. This chain uses TRBV7-8 with TRBJ2-5, with 7 positions matching TRBD2. V lost 2 bases to trimming and J lost 2 bases; unmatched junction nucleotides: 14. The CDR3 runs to 18 residues. CDR1 is SGHVS, CDR2 FQNEAQ, per germline. In DNA, the CDR3 is TGTGCCAGCAGCTTAACCCTGGCTAGCGGCATTTTACAAGAGACCCAGTACTTC. This encodes CASSLTLASGILQETQYF.